These T cell receptor beta chains were read from a single sample in a study of tumor-infiltrating lymphocytes in primary liver carcinoma. TCRdb used MiXCR to reprocess the multiplex PCR reads, holding one entry per CDR3 protein. This table has 330,000 or so distinct CDR3 sequences, about 65% appearing once. The sequencing input was peripheral blood. The receptors here all came from a man in his forties with primary liver carcinoma and hepatitis B virus infection. Each CDR3 is given with its conserved first and last residue. Fields, in order: V gene, J gene, clone size, D gene, CDR3 DNA, CDR3 protein. D genes are given only for firm matches. Size is stated for part of the rows, as once, few or many counts, or as a class when the clone is expanded.

TRBV29-1	TRBJ2-2	many	TRBD1	TGCAGCGCTCGCGTGGCAGGGGGCAACACCGGGGAGCTGTTTTTT	CSARVAGGNTGELFF
TRBV11-2	TRBJ2-1	NA	TRBD2	TGTGCAAGCGGTTCATCGGGGGGGCAGTTCTTC	CASGSSGGQFF
TRBV29-1	TRBJ2-7	many	NA	TGCAGCGTTGTTCAGATCTACGAGCAGTACTTC	CSVVQIYEQYF
TRBV11-2	TRBJ2-4	NA	NA	TGTGTCAGCAGCTTAGGTCAGATAGAACCTCTAGCCAAAAACATTCAGTACTTC	CVSSLGQIEPLAKNIQYF
TRBV25-1	TRBJ2-7	NA	TRBD2	TGTGCCAGCAGTGGCGGACTAGGCGGAGGGGCTTACCACGAGCAGTACTTC	CASSGGLGGGAYHEQYF
TRBV24-1	TRBJ2-5	NA	NA	TGTGCCACCAGTTACCGAACGGTGGGGCAAGAGACCCAGTACTTC	CATSYRTVGQETQYF
TRBV5-4	TRBJ2-7	NA	NA	TGTACCAGCAGCTTGACGGGGGCGGGATACGAGCAGTACTTC	CTSSLTGAGYEQYF
TRBV5-1	TRBJ2-7	once	TRBD2	TGCGCCAGCAGCACGGGACTAGCGGGAGGTTACCCCTACGAGCAGTACTTC	CASSTGLAGGYPYEQYF
TRBV6-5	TRBJ2-3	many	NA	TGTGCCAGCAGTTACTCTAGTAGAGCCACAGATACGCAGTATTTT	CASSYSSRATDTQYF
TRBV11-2	TRBJ1-1	many	NA	TGTGCCAGCAGCTGGCAGCAGAACACTGAAGCTTTCTTT	CASSWQQNTEAFF
TRBV14	TRBJ2-1	NA	TRBD1	TGTGCCAGCAACCGCCTGGGACAGGGGGAGTACAATGAGCAGTTCTTC	CASNRLGQGEYNEQFF
TRBV5-6	TRBJ2-1	few	TRBD2	TGTGCAGAGACTTTGAGGCTAGCGGGAGGCAGCTCCTACAATGAGCAGTTCTTC	CAETLRLAGGSSYNEQFF
TRBV6-5	TRBJ1-2	many	NA	TGTGCCAGCAGTTGGGCCGCGGGCGACTATGGCTACACCTTC	CASSWAAGDYGYTF
TRBV6-5	TRBJ1-5	NA	NA	TGTGCCAGTAGTTTAGCGGGACTAGGGCGCACAGGTACGCAGCATTTT	CASSLAGLGRTGTQHF
TRBV6-5	TRBJ2-7	NA	TRBD1	TGTGCCAGCAGTTACTTGGGGACAGGGTTCTCAGAGCAGTACTTC	CASSYLGTGFSEQYF
TRBV11-1	TRBJ1-2	many	NA	TGTGCCAGCAGCTTCGGGTATGACTATGGCTACACCTTC	CASSFGYDYGYTF
TRBV6-1	TRBJ2-7	NA	NA	TGTGCCAGCAGTTCACCGGGGCTGGAGCAGTACTTC	CASSSPGLEQYF
TRBV6-2/TRBV6-3	TRBJ2-6	once	TRBD2	TGTGTCAGCAGTTACCGGCGGGGGGTTGCTGGGGCCAACGTCCTGACTTTC	CVSSYRRGVAGANVLTF
TRBV5-1	TRBJ1-5	once	NA	TGCGCCAGCAGCGTAGTGGGTACTGGGGGCAATCAGCCCCAGCATTTT	CASSVVGTGGNQPQHF
TRBV11-2	TRBJ2-7	many	NA	TGTGCCAGCAGTTTTGGGACTGAACCGACCTACGAGCAGTACTTC	CASSFGTEPTYEQYF
TRBV10-3	TRBJ2-1	NA	TRBD1	TGTGCCATCAGTGAAGAACAGGGGGCACGGGGCAGTGAGCAGTTCTTC	CAISEEQGARGSEQFF
TRBV6-2/TRBV6-3	TRBJ1-1	many	NA	TGTGCCAGCAGTCTAAACGGGCGTCCCGAAGCTTTCTTT	CASSLNGRPEAFF
TRBV6-6	TRBJ2-3	many	NA	TGTGCCAGCAGTTTCGGCACAGATACGCAGTATTTT	CASSFGTDTQYF
TRBV11-1	TRBJ2-3	NA	NA	TGTGCCAGCAGCCCGGGAGTGGGCAATCAGCCCCAGTATTTT	CASSPGVGNQPQYF
TRBV25-1	TRBJ2-7	NA	NA	TGTGCCAGCAGTGAGGTAGGGAACTTGAACTACGAGCAGTACTTC	CASSEVGNLNYEQYF
TRBV14	TRBJ1-4	once	NA	TGTGCCAGCAGCCAATTTACCGAAAAACTGTTTTTT	CASSQFTEKLFF
TRBV5-1	TRBJ1-2	NA	NA	TGCGCCAGCAGCTTGGGACAGGACTATGGCTACACCTTC	CASSLGQDYGYTF
TRBV14	TRBJ2-1	many	TRBD2	TGTGCCAGCAGCCATCCTACTAGCGGGGTCTACAATGAGCAGTTCTTC	CASSHPTSGVYNEQFF
TRBV28	TRBJ2-7	once	TRBD1	TGTGCCAGCATCAAGGACAGGGGGCGATCCTTCGAGCAGTACTTC	CASIKDRGRSFEQYF
TRBV29-1	TRBJ2-1	few	TRBD2	TGCAGCGTTGAGTTTTGGGAGGGGACTACCGGGAAACCAACCAATGAGCAGTTCTTC	CSVEFWEGTTGKPTNEQFF
TRBV16	TRBJ2-1	NA	TRBD2	TGTGCCAGCAGCCAACGCCTAGCGGGAATTGAAAATGAGCAGTTCTTC	CASSQRLAGIENEQFF
TRBV11-1	TRBJ2-1	NA	NA	TGTGCCAGCTGCCCTGGTTTAGGCAATGAGCAGTTCTTC	CASCPGLGNEQFF
TRBV10-3	TRBJ1-1	many	NA	TGTGCCATCAGTGATCGGGACACCCGTAGAAGCACTGAAGCTTTCTTT	CAISDRDTRRSTEAFF
TRBV11-3	TRBJ2-1	NA	NA	TGTGCCAGCAGCCCAGGTGGGGAGAGCAATAAGCGGCAGTTCTTC	CASSPGGESNKRQFF
TRBV6-5	TRBJ2-7	NA	NA	TGTACCAGTACCGACAGCACCTCCTACGAGCAGTACTTC	CTSTDSTSYEQYF
TRBV30	TRBJ2-4	once	NA	TGTGCCTGGAGTGTACCAGGGGTGGTTGGGAAAAACATTCAGTACTTC	CAWSVPGVVGKNIQYF
TRBV5-6	TRBJ2-7	NA	NA	TGTGCCAGCAGCTCTAACTCTGACAGACCCTACGAGCAGTACTTC	CASSSNSDRPYEQYF
TRBV29-1	TRBJ2-7	NA	TRBD2	TGCAGCGTGCAGACTAGCGGGAGCTCCTACGGGCGGTACTTC	CSVQTSGSSYGRYF
TRBV11-3	TRBJ2-1	NA	NA	TGTAACAGCAGCCCGACGCCGGTGGGTACTGAGCAGTTCTTC	CNSSPTPVGTEQFF
TRBV11-1	TRBJ2-2	NA	NA	TGTGCCAGCAGCTACCAACGGGGGAACACCGGGGAGCTATTTTTT	CASSYQRGNTGELFF
TRBV6-1	TRBJ1-4	NA	TRBD1	TGTGCCAACAGTAAGGACAGGGAGAGTGAAAAATTGTCTTTT	CANSKDRESEKLSF
TRBV11-2	TRBJ2-7	NA	NA	TGTGCCAGCGGCATAGGGACACCTTCTTCCTACGAGCAGTACTTT	CASGIGTPSSYEQYF
TRBV11-2	TRBJ2-1	NA	TRBD2	TGTGCCAGCAGCTTAAGGGAGGGTGCGTTGAATGAGCAGTTCTTC	CASSLREGALNEQFF
TRBV5-8	TRBJ2-1	NA	TRBD1	TGTGCCAGCAGCTTAGGGACAGTCCTTTACAATGAGCAGTTCTTC	CASSLGTVLYNEQFF
TRBV11-2	TRBJ1-4	NA	NA	TGTGCCAGCAGCGCGATCTTAACCCCAGCAGAAAAACTGTTTTTT	CASSAILTPAEKLFF
TRBV11-2	TRBJ2-1	NA	NA	TGTGCCAGCAGCTTAGGACGTCCCAACTACAACGAACAGTTCTTC	CASSLGRPNYNEQFF
TRBV7-9	TRBJ1-3	few	NA	TGTGCCAGCAGCTTAGAGGGCAGATCCTCTGGAAACACCATATATTTT	CASSLEGRSSGNTIYF
TRBV5-5	TRBJ1-2	many	NA	TGTGCCAGCAGCAGGCAGGGTCCTAACTATGGCTACACCTTC	CASSRQGPNYGYTF
TRBV28	TRBJ1-2	NA	TRBD1	TGTGCCAGCAGCTCGGGACAGAGAGACTATGGCTGCACCTTC	CASSSGQRDYGCTF